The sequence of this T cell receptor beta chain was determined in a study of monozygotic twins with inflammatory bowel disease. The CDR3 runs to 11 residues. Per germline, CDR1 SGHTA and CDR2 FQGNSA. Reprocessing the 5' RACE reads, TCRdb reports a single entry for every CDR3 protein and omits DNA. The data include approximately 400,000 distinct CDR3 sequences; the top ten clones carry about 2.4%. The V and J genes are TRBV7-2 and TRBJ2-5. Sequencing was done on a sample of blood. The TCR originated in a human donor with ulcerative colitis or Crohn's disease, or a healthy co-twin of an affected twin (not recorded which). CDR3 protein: CASSLQATQYF.